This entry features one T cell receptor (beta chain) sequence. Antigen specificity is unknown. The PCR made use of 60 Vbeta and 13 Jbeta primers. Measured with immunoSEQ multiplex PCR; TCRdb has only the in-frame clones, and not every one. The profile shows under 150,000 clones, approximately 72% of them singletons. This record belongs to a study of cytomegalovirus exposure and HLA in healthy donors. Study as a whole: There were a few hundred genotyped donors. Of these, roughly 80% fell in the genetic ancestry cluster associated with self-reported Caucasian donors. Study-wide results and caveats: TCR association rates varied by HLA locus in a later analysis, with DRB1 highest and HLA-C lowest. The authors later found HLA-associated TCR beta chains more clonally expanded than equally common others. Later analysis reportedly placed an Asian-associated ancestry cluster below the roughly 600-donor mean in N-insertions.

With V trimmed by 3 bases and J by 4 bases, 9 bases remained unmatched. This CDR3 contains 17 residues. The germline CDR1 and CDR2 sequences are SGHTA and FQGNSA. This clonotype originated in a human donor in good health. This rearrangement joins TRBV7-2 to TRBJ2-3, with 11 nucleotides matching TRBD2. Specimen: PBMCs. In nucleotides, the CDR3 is TGTGCCAGCAGCTTGGTAGCGGGAGGGTCGGTCGCAGATACGCAGTATTTT. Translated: CASSLVAGGSVADTQYF.